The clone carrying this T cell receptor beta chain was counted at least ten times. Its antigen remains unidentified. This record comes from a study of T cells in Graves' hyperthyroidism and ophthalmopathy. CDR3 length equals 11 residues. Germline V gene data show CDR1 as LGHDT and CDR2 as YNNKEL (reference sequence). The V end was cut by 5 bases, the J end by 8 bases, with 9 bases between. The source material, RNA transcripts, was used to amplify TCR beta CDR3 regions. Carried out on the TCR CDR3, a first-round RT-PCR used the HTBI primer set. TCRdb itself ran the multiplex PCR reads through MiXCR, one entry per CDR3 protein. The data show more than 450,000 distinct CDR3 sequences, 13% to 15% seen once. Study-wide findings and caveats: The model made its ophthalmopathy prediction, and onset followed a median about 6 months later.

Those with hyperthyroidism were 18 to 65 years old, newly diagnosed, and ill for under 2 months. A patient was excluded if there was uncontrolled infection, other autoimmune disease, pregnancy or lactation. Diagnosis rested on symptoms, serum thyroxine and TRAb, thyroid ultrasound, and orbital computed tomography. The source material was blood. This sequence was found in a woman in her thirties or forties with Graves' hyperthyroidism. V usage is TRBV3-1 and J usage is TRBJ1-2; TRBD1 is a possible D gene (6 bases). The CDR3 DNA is TGTGCCAGCAGCTCAGGGGTCGGCTACACCTTC. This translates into CASSSGVGYTF.